This T cell receptor (beta chain) was sequenced for a study of T cells in Graves' hyperthyroidism and ophthalmopathy. Study summary: Once the initial diagnosis was made, peripheral blood was obtained before any treatment.

Study-level findings and limits: Peripheral blood also featured most of the thyroid clonotypes expanded above 0.001. A model built on 13 V-J features separated ophthalmopathy from stable hyperthyroidism.

The sample holds many counts of this clonotype. Its matching antigen is unknown. Disease duration under 2 months; hyperthyroidism patients were aged 18 to 65. Germline lookup yields CDR1 SEHNR and CDR2 FQNEAQ (reference sequence). After removal of 3 bases from V and 6 bases from J, the junction contained 4 bases not matched to a gene. This CDR3 comprises 15 residues. There were TCR beta CDR3 regions amplified from RNA transcripts. First-round RT-PCR with HTBI primers amplified the TCR CDR3 region. TCRdb itself ran the multiplex PCR reads through MiXCR, one entry per CDR3 protein. Altogether over 150,000 distinct CDR3 sequences are present, about a sixth being singletons, with the ten largest covering approximately 56%.

Sequenced input: blood. The chain combines TRBV7-9 with TRBJ1-4; 10 bases match TRBD1. The clonotype originates from a woman between 50 and 59 years old with Graves' hyperthyroidism. As DNA, the CDR3 is TGTGCCAGCAGCTTCGACAGGGGGCGAGATGAAAAACTGTTTTTT. It translates to CASSFDRGRDEKLFF.